The clone carrying this T cell receptor (beta chain) was seen once. Antigen unknown. Random hexamers served to reverse transcribe roughly 0.5 to 1 ug RNA. The TCR beta CDR3 was amplified by immunoSEQ multiplex PCR across 54 Vbeta, 13 Jbeta. TCRdb recomputed calls from the immunoSEQ multiplex PCR reads with MiXCR, one row per CDR3 protein. Among tens of thousands of distinct CDR3 sequences listed, around 93% were seen once. This sample is part of a study of CD8 T cells in Susac syndrome. Findings and limits, study-wide: Clonal expansion was absent from the CD4+ T cell repertoires in Susac syndrome.

The sequenced sample consisted of CD4+ T cells from PBMCs. The sequence was collected from a human donor with Susac syndrome.

For the CDR3, the DNA is TGTGCCAGCAGCTTAGTTGGGGATCAGCCCCAGCATTTT. It encodes CASSLVGDQPQHF. J is TRBJ1-5 and V is TRBV7-2; no clear D gene. CDR3 length equals 13 residues. V was cut by 1 base and J by 5 bases, with 6 bases left in between. Germline lookup yields CDR1 SGHTA and CDR2 FQGNSA.